Detailed here is one TCR beta chain. Its antigen is unidentified. The data stem from a study of cytomegalovirus exposure and HLA in healthy donors. Study in general: Genetic ancestry analysis placed 81% of the 350 to 500 donors that were genotyped in the Caucasian-associated cluster.

Both 60 Vbeta primers and 13 Jbeta primers went into the PCR. The protocol was immunoSEQ multiplex PCR, while the TCRdb copy is restricted to in-frame clones and leaves out a portion. The repertoire holds around 170,000 clones, with approximately 79% as singletons. Findings and caveats of the study: In an earlier analysis, about 87% or about 30%: the productive usage of most TCR beta V segments. Common viral pathogens seemed to be connected with several of the most significant clusters, according to a later analysis. In a later analysis, an Asian-associated ancestry cluster reportedly showed fewer N-insertions than the roughly 700-donor mean.

Sequencing used PBMCs. The receptor comes from a man in his forties in good health and CMV-seropositive.

In DNA, the CDR3 is TGTGCCAGCCAACTCTATGGCTACACCTTC. As protein: CASQLYGYTF. This chain links TRBV9 with TRBJ1-2; D not resolved. CDR1 and CDR2 (germline): SGDLS, YYNGEE. V was shortened by 7 bases and J by 4 bases, with 5 bases between the two germline ends. CDR3 length equals 10 residues.